This T cell receptor beta chain was profiled in a study of blood T cell repertoires in COVID-19. This CDR3 has 12 amino acids. The trim removed 7 bases at V and 3 bases at J, leaving 3 bases unmatched. The germline CDR1 and CDR2 sequences are SQVTM and ANQGSEA. Under the authors' procedure: Estimated nucleated cell counts came from reference gene primer amplification. Method: immunoSEQ multiplex PCR; TCRdb's copy keeps in-frame clones and lacks some. From that table come the V and J calls and clone size; the DNA was used to work out D and trimming. The table includes more than 80,000 clones, roughly 83% detected once.

The chain carries TRBV29-1 and TRBJ1-1; 9 positions match TRBD1. The clonotype comes from a woman older than 75 with active or convalescent COVID-19. The sample taken for sequencing was peripheral blood. This CDR3 is CSARTGDTEAFF. CDR3 coding DNA: TGCAGCGCCCGGACAGGGGACACTGAAGCTTTCTTT.